This T cell receptor (beta chain) was sequenced for a study of blood T cells in healthy people across ages (dated by TCRdb to between 2015 and 2016). For context, the study as a whole: Template switching captured roughly one uniquely barcoded TCR beta cDNA molecule per two T cells in model experiments. The study measured age-related changes in TCR beta repertoire diversity using deep sequencing normalized with unique cDNA molecular identifiers. The donors were divided into four age groups: young (average roughly 15 years), middle-aged (about 39), aged (about 60) and long-lived (around 87). To avoid experimental bias, donors of different ages were spread randomly across the sequencing lanes. For two donors (one aged 18 to 29 and one aged 80 or older), the study analyzed two additional independent replicas of 1 million unique cDNA reads from the same blood draw.

Libraries were made using 5' RACE. For sequencing, an Illumina HiSeq 2500 was employed. A second roughly 7 to 11 cycle PCR used a sample-barcoded 5' primer and a J-beta primer mix. A unique molecular identifier was introduced onto each TCR beta cDNA molecule by a template-switch 5' adaptor carrying 12 random nucleotides. At least 3 million CDR3-containing paired-end reads were obtained from each sample. All of the RNA was converted into first-strand cDNA using the Mint cDNA synthesis kit, with a TRBC-specific oligonucleotide serving as the primer. After uracil-DNA glycosylase treatment, a first 18-cycle PCR used universal primers M1SS and BC2_uni_R on all cDNA. As for the authors' bioinformatics: Normalization of each sample was performed by random selection of 1 million high-quality reads, each carrying a distinct molecular identifier. Reads sharing molecular identifiers were discarded rather than binned into consensus sequences. CDR3 identification, clonotype clustering and error correction used MiTCR with a Q25 quality threshold and the strictest error-elimination algorithm. Lower-bound total TCR beta diversity was estimated with a nonparametric unseen species model using Euler transformation. Clones were called with MiXCR by TCRdb after fastp trimmed the public reads at Q25, and only in-frame beta chains were retained. Identical CDR3 proteins give one entry, which carries the most common genes and DNA. V and J calls and clone size were set by TCRdb, not the authors. This sample lists roughly 700,000 distinct CDR3 sequences; 32% were detected once. The ten largest make up approximately 15% of the sample.

The research as a whole found: Compared with the aged group, the long-lived group had more naive CD4+ T cells, fewer expanded clones and increased TCR diversity, suggesting age selection. There was a strong correlation between observed TCR beta diversity and the percentage of naive T cells measured by flow cytometry. Donor CMV infection status was unknown, potentially confounding age-related changes in expanded clonotypes. Estimates of total diversity from one million sequenced T cells were regarded as lower bounds and underestimates. Since profiling was done on bulk unsorted PBMCs, naive and antigen-experienced compartments could not be conclusively compared. As age increased, observed TCR beta diversity per million T cells dropped in a roughly linear way, and a significant reduction was already evident by age about 40.

Trimmed from V: 1 base; trimmed from J: 2 bases; junction bases lacking a gene match: 10. The CDR3 numbers 19 residues from cysteine through phenylalanine. Only the CDR3 region is kept as DNA, spanning 57 bases read in frame from base 1. The germline V gene (reference sequence) sets CDR1 to DFQATT and CDR2 to SNEGSKA. The donors were roughly 40 Caucasian individuals from Russia, aged roughly 6 to 100 years, who were systemically healthy. Each donor gave 8 to 10 milliliters of peripheral blood, drawn into EDTA-treated Vacutainer tubes. Ficoll-Paque density-gradient centrifugation was used to isolate PBMCs, with at least 7 million per sample. Trizol reagent was used to extract total RNA from PBMCs, with at least 5.5 micrograms per sample. Naive CD45RAhigh/CD27high T cell percentages were measured by flow cytometry on a PBMC aliquot from every donor. For this clonotype: Its binding antigen is unknown. The sample holds no much larger clone one base away, and base qualities are not on file.

The chain joins TRBV20-1 to TRBJ2-3, and 15 junction bases match TRBD2. The sequenced sample was blood. This receptor was obtained from an elderly woman in good health. Donor details come from another sample of the same person, matched by shared clones. The nucleotides are TGCAGTGCTAGAGTAGACGGGACTAGCGGGAGGCGGGTCACAGATACGCAGTATTTT. Its protein is CSARVDGTSGRRVTDTQYF.